This T cell receptor beta chain was sequenced in a study of blood T cell repertoires in COVID-19. This table comes from immunoSEQ multiplex PCR, and its TCRdb copy is limited to in-frame clones, with some not included. The sample lists 35,000 to 55,000 clones, around 83% occurring once. The CDR3 extends over 16 amino acids. The V gene's germline CDR1 is SGHTS and CDR2 YDEGEE. Unmatched junction bases numbered 5, after V lost 0 bases and J lost 7 bases. The receptor was isolated from a man aged 60 to 75 with active COVID-19. The V gene is TRBV5-8, the J gene TRBJ2-3, with 13 bases identical to TRBD2. The sample was peripheral blood. DNA for the CDR3: TGTGCCAGCAGCTTGGCCCGACTAGCGGGAGGTTATACGCAGTATTTT. This translates into CASSLARLAGGYTQYF. The complete variable domain, with remaining parts taken from reference TRBV5-8 and TRBJ2-3, reads EAGVTQSPTHLIKTRGQQATLRCSPISGHTSVYWYQQALGLGLQFLLWYDEGEERNRGNFPPRFSGRQFPNYSSELNVNALELEDSALYLCASSLARLAGGYTQYFGPGTRLTVL.